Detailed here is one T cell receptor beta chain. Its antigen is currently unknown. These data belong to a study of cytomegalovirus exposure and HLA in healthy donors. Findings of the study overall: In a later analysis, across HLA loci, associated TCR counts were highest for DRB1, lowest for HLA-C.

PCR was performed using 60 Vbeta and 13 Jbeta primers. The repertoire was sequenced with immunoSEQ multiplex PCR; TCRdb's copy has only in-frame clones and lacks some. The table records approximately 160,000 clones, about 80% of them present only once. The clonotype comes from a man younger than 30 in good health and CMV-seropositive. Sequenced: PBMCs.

The CDR3 region is CASSATSGVTDTQYF. Here the CDR3 DNA reads TGTGCCAGCAGCGCGACTAGCGGAGTCACAGATACGCAGTATTTT. The chain employs TRBV2 and TRBJ2-3; 9 bases align to TRBD2. The CDR3 extends over 15 amino acids. Germline CDR1 SNHLY, CDR2 FYNNEI. With 6 bases clipped from V and 2 bases from J, the junction kept 6 bases outside the gene matches. Full variable domain (missing parts from reference TRBV2 and TRBJ2-3): EPEVTQTPSHQVTQMGQEVILRCVPISNHLYFYWYRQILGQKVEFLVSFYNNEISEKSEIFDDQFSVERPDGSNFTLKIRSTKLEDSAMYFCASSATSGVTDTQYFGPGTRLTVL.